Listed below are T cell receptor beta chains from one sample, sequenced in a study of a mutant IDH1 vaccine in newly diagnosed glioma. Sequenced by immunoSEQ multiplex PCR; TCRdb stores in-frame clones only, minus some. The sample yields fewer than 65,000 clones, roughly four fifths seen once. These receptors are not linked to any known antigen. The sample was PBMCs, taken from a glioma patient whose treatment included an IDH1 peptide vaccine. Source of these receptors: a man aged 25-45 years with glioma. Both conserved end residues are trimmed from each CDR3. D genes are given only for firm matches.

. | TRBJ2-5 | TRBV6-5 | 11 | ASSYEGGRTQY
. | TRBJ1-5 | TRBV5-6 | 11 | ASSLQNGQPQH
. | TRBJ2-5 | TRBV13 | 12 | ASSSPRQWETQY
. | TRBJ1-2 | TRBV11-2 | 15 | ASSPQVGPLYRDGYT
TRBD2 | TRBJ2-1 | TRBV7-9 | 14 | ASSPRPGLAYNEQF
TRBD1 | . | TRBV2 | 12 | ASSEQGASYEQY
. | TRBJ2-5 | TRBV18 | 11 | ASSLQSQETQY
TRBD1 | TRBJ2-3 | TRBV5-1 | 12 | ASGTGQSTDTQY
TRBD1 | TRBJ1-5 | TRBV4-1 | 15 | ASSQGRGRQSNQPQH
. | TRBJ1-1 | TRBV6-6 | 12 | ASSSSGRGTEAF
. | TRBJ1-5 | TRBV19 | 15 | ASSRPFIRYSNQPQH
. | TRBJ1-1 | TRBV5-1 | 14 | ASSLGSSIRNTEAF
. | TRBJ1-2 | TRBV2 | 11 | ASRRQENYGYT
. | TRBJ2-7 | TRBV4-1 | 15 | ASSQPSAGQTTYEQY
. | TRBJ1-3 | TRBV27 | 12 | ASRYSSSGNTIY
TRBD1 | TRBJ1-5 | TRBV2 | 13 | ASSAGTGDDQPQH